This TCR beta chain was sequenced for a study of beta chain features in type 1 diabetes. Study outcomes and limitations: A cDNA-based sequencing approach could over-represent cells with high TCR expression. Moderate yet significant TCRB CDR3 shortening was seen in Type 1 diabetes patients in all four CD4+ subsets.

As concerns this clone: What it binds is not known.

The CDR3 loop spans 15 amino acids. Germline CDR1 reads LNHDA; CDR2 reads SQIVND (reference sequence). V was clipped by 3 bases and J by 0 bases, with 8 bases between them. Expressed TCRB transcripts got sequenced, as all isolated RNA was reverse transcribed. There were millions of reads on average in the naive, central memory and regulatory T cell samples. TCRdb keeps only in-frame clones here, not all; method: immunoSEQ multiplex PCR. Here the sample spans 600,000 to 700,000 clones, 9.5% to 15% being singletons. By way of CD45RO/CCR7/CD25/CD127/CD95/CD27, the CD4+ regulatory, stem cell-like memory, central memory and naive cells were sorted. Each sorted fraction was over 95% pure.

Material: naive CD4+ T cells from blood. This chain uses TRBV19 with TRBJ2-2; D not resolved. The sequence was collected from a man aged 30 to 39 with type 1 diabetes. Here the CDR3 DNA reads TGTGCCAGTAGTATCCCCGGGTCGAACACCGGGGAGCTGTTTTTT. Its protein product is CASSIPGSNTGELFF.